Below are 16 T cell receptor beta chains sequenced from a single sample in a study of OX40 agonist ivuxolimab in advanced cancers. Profiled with immunoSEQ multiplex PCR; TCRdb holds only in-frame clones, not every one. The sample shows about 7,700 clones, roughly 78% of them seen only once. This specimen was CD4+ or CD8+ T cells sorted from blood, taken in a trial of the OX40 agonist ivuxolimab. The receptors were gathered from an adult with an advanced solid tumor such as melanoma, head and neck, liver or kidney cancer.

The chain links TRBV4-1 to TRBJ2-3, with TRBD2 matching 9 bases. CDR3 size: 17 residues. Germline V CDR1 and CDR2: MGHRA, YSYEKL. J gave up 3 bases and V 4 bases, and 11 bases lay outside the gene matches. The CDR3, as DNA: TGCGCCAGCAGCCCGGCGGGGGCCAGCGGGGGGACAGATACGCAGTATTTT. Translation gives CASSPAGASGGTDTQYF.

V and J are TRBV4-3 and TRBJ1-4, with D hard to call. Deletions cut 0 bases from V and 7 bases from J, with 21 bases between. CDR1 LGHNA and CDR2 YSLEER come from the germline V gene. This CDR3 contains 18 residues. DNA for the CDR3: TGCGCCAGCAGCCAAGATCGCCGGACCGGAAACTGGGGTGAAAAACTGTTTTTT. It encodes CASSQDRRTGNWGEKLFF.

This sequence joins TRBV2 and TRBJ2-7; weak D call: TRBD2 (7 bases). CDR1 SNHLY and CDR2 FYNNEI come from the germline V gene. Trimming shortened V by 1 base and J by 4 bases, and 17 bases separated the two germline ends. This CDR3 is 16 amino acids long. The CDR3 region is CASSEGGPGGGYEQYF. CDR3 DNA sequence: TGTGCCAGCAGTGAAGGGGGGCCGGGAGGTGGTTACGAGCAGTACTTC. Together with reference TRBV2 and TRBJ2-7, the CDR3 gives the full variable domain: EPEVTQTPSHQVTQMGQEVILRCVPISNHLYFYWYRQILGQKVEFLVSFYNNEISEKSEIFDDQFSVERPDGSNFTLKIRSTKLEDSAMYFCASSEGGPGGGYEQYFGPGTRLTVT.

V and J are TRBV27 and TRBJ2-4, with TRBD2 as a possible D gene (6 bases). Germline CDR1 reads MNHEY; CDR2 reads SMNVEV (reference sequence). The CDR3 has 15 residues. Trimming cost V 0 bases and J 4 bases, with 10 bases left between them. CDR3 bases: TGTGCCAGCAGTTTATCGAGGGCGGGGAAAAACATTCAGTACTTC. Translating it yields CASSLSRAGKNIQYF.

The CDR3 loop reads CASSSPIGQGNRDEQFF. The CDR3 DNA reads as TGTGCCAGCAGCTCCCCCATCGGACAGGGTAACCGGGATGAGCAGTTCTTC. The J gene is TRBJ2-1, the V gene TRBV7-6; 8 nucleotides align to TRBD1. Germline values: CDR1 SGHVS, CDR2 FNYEAQ. The CDR3 consists of 17 residues. The junction had 16 bases not matched to a gene; V was cut back by 4 bases and J by 8 bases.

In this sample, this clone turned up once. The chain is built from TRBV9 and TRBJ2-3; 7 bases are shared with TRBD2. With V trimmed by 0 bases and J by 2 bases, 6 bases remained unmatched. Germline V CDR1 and CDR2: SGDLS, YYNGEE. The CDR3 extends over 16 amino acids. CDR3 in amino acids: CASSVGLGGSTDTQYF. CDR3 DNA sequence: TGTGCCAGCAGCGTAGGGTTGGGGGGGTCCACAGATACGCAGTATTTT.

This rearrangement joins TRBV29-1 to TRBJ2-1; D remains ambiguous. Looked up from germline, CDR1 is SQVTM and CDR2 is ANQGSEA. This CDR3 comprises 15 residues. The V gene lost 1 base and the J gene lost 0 bases, with 10 bases spanning the gap. The CDR3 coding sequence is TGCAGCGTTGAAGGCGCAGAAAGCTCCTACAATGAGCAGTTCTTC. Translated: CSVEGAESSYNEQFF.

The chain carries TRBV6-6 and TRBJ1-5; D gene uncertain. The germline V gene encodes CDR1 MNHNY and CDR2 SVGAGI (reference sequence). The CDR3 extends over 15 amino acids. V dropped 0 bases and J dropped 4 bases, with 10 bases sitting between them. The CDR3 coding sequence is TGTGCCAGCAGTTACTCCGGAACGGAAAATCAGCCCCAGCATTTT. Protein sequence: CASSYSGTENQPQHF.

The chain combines TRBV14 with TRBJ2-1; perhaps TRBD1 as D (5 bases). The ends were cut back, 3 bases at V and 3 bases at J, with 12 bases in the middle. The CDR3 loop spans 15 amino acids. Germline CDR1 SGHDN, CDR2 FVKESK. The CDR3 protein is CASSQSGHLYNEQFF. CDR3 DNA: TGTGCCAGCAGCCAGTCTGGACACCTCTACAATGAGCAGTTCTTC.

The chain joins TRBV5-1 to TRBJ2-1; a weak D match, TRBD1 (5 bases). Per germline, CDR1 SGHRS and CDR2 YFSETQ. Between the trimmed V and J ends, which lost 0 bases and 13 bases, there was a span of 8 bases. The CDR3 totals 11 residues. The DNA for the CDR3 is TGCGCCAGCAGCTTGGGACAGCTCCAGTTCTTC. Protein: CASSLGQLQFF.

This chain connects TRBV15 to TRBJ1-1; TRBD1 aligns across 11 bases. Germline assignment: CDR1 LNHNV and CDR2 YYDKDF (reference sequence). The ends lost 5 bases at V and 6 bases at J; junction bases unmatched: 2. The length of the CDR3 is 13 residues. In DNA form, the CDR3 reads TGTGCCACCAGCGGGGGACAGGGGGCTGAAGCTTTCTTT. Translation gives CATSGGQGAEAFF.

This clone was counted between two and nine times. This chain links TRBV7-9 with TRBJ1-2, with D perhaps TRBD1 (5 bases). CDR3 length: 15 amino acids. V lost 1 base to trimming and J lost 4 bases, with 13 bases between them. The V gene's germline CDR1 is SEHNR and CDR2 FQNEAQ (reference sequence). CDR3 DNA sequence: TGTGCCAGCAGCTTAGGCCAGGGTCGTGGCTATGGCTACACCTTC. Encoded protein: CASSLGQGRGYGYTF.

This chain links TRBV5-4 with TRBJ2-3; D is perhaps TRBD2 (6 bases). This CDR3 spans 14 amino acids. V gave up 3 bases and J gave up 3 bases, with 11 bases separating them. The germline V gene encodes CDR1 SGHNT and CDR2 YYREEE (reference sequence). The CDR3 sequence is CASSWGDLTDTQYF. Written as DNA, the CDR3 is TGTGCCAGCAGCTGGGGGGACTTGACAGATACGCAGTATTTT.

The J gene is TRBJ1-1, the V gene TRBV27, with a possible D match to TRBD1 (5 bases). V was pared by 4 bases and J by 4 bases, with 10 bases between. This CDR3 has 13 amino acids. Germline V CDR1 and CDR2: MNHEY, SMNVEV (reference sequence). CDR3 bases: TGTGCCAGCAGTTGGGACGCCGGCACTGAAGCTTTCTTT. Protein sequence: CASSWDAGTEAFF.

The chain employs TRBV5-1 and TRBJ2-2; 7 bases agree with TRBD1. The V and J ends lost 1 base and 0 bases, in that order; junction bases with no gene match: 6. In germline, CDR1 is SGHRS, CDR2 YFSETQ. This CDR3 spans 17 amino acids. The CDR3 reads CASSLSSTGPNTGELFF. Written as DNA, the CDR3 is TGCGCCAGCAGCTTGAGTTCGACAGGGCCGAACACCGGGGAGCTGTTTTTT.

The chain recombines TRBV4-3 with TRBJ2-7, with D perhaps being TRBD1 or TRBD2 (5 bases each). CDR3 length equals 14 residues. The germline CDR1 and CDR2 sequences are LGHNA and YSLEER. Trimming left V 0 bases short and J 13 bases short, with 19 bases between. The DNA for the CDR3 is TGCGCCAGCAGCCAAGACCGGGACGGGCAATTGAGATACTTC. Its protein product is CASSQDRDGQLRYF.